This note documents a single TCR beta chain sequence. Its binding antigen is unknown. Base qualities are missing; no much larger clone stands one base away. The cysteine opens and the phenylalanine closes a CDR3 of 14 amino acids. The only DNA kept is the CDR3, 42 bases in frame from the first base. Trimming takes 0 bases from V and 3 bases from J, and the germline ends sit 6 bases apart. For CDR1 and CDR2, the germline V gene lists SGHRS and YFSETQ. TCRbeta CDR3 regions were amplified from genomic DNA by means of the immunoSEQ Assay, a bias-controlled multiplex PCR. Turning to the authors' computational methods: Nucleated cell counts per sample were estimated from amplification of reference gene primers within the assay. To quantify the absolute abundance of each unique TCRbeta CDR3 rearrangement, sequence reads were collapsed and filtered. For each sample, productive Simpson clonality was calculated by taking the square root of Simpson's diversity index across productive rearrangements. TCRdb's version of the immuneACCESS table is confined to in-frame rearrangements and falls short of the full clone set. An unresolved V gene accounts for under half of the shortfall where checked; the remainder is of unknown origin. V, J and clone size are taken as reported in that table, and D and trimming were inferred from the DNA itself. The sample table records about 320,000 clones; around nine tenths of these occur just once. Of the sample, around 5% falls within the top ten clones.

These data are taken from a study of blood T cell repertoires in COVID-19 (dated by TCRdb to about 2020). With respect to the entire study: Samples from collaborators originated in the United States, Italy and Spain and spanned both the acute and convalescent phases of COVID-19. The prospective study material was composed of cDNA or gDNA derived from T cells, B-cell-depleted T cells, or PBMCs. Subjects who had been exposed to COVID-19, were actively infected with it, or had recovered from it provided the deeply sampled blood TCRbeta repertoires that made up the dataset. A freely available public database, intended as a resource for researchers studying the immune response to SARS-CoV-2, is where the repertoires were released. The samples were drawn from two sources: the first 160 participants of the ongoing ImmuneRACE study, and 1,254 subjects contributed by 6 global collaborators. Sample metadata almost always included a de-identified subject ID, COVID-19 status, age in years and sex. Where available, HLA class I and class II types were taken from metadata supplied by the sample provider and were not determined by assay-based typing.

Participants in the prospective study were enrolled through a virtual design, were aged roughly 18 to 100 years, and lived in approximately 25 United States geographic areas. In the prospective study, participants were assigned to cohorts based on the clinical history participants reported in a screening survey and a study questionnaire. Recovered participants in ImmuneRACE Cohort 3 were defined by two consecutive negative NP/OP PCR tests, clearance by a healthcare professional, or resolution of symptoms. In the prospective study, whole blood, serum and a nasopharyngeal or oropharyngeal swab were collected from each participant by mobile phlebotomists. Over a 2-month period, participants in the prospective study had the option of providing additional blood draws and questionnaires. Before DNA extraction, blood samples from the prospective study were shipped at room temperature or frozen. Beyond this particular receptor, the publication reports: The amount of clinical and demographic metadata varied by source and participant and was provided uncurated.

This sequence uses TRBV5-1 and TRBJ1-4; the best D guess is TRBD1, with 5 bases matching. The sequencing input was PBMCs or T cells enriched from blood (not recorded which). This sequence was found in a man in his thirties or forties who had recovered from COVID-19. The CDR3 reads CASSLEGSNEKLFF. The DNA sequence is TGCGCCAGCAGCTTGGAGGGGTCTAATGAAAAACTGTTTTTT.